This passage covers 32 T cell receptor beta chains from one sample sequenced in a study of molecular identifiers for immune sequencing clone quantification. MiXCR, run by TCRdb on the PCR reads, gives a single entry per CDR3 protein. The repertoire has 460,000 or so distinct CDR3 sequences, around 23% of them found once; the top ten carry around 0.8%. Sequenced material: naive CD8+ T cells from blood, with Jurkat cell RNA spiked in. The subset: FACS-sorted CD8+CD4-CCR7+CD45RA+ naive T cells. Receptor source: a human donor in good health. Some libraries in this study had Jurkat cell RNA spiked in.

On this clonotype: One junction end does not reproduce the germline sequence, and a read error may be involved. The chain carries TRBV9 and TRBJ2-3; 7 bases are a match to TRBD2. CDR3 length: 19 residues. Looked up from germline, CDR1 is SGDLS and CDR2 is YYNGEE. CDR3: CASSVGHRRGGRGTATQYF. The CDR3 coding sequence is TGTGCCAGCAGCGTAGGGCATCGACGGGGCGGGAGAGGCACAGCTACGCAGTATTTT.

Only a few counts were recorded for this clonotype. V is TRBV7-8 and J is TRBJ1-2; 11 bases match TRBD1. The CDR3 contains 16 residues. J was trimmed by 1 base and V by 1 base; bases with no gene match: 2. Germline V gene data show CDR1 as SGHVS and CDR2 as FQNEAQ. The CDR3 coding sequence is TGTGCCAGCAGCTTAGGGGACAGGGGGATTAACTATGGCTACACCTTC. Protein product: CASSLGDRGINYGYTF.

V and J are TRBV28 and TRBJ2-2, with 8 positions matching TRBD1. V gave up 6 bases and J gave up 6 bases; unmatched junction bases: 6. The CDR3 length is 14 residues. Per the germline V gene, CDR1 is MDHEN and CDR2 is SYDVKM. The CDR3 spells CASSHRGEAGELFF. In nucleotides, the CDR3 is TGTGCCAGCAGCCACAGGGGGGAGGCCGGGGAGCTGTTTTTT.

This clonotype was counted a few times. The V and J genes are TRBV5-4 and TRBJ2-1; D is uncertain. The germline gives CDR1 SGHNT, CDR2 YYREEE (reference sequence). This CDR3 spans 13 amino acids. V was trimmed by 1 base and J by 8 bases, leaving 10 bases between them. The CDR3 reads CASSLSPADEQFF. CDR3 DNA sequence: TGTGCCAGCAGCTTGAGCCCGGCAGATGAGCAGTTCTTC.

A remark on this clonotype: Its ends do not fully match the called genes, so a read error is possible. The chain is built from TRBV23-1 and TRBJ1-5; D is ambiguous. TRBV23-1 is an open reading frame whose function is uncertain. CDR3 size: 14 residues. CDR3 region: CANSRRYSNQPQHF. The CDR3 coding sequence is TGCGCCAACAGTCGACGATATAGCAATCAGCCCCAGCATTTT.

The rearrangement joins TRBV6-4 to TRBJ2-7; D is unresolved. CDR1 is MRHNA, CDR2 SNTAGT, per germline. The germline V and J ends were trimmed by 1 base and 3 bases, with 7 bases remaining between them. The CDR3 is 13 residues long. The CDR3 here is CASSDWAGYEQYF. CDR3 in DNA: TGTGCCAGCAGTGACTGGGCAGGCTACGAGCAGTACTTC.

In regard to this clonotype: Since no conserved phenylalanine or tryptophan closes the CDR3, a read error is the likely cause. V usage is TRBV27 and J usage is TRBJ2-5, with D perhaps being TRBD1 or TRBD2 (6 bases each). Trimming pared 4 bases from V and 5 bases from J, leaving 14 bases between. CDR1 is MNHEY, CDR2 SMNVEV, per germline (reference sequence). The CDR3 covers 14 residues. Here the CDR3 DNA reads TGTGCCAGCAGTTCTCTAGCGAGGGGGGAGACCCAGTACCTC. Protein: CASSSLARGETQYL.

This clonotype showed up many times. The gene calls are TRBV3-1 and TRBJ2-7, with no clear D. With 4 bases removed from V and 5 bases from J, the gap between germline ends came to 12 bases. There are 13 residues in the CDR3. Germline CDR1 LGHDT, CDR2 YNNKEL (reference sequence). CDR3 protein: CASSPPLGNEQYF. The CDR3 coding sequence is TGTGCCAGCAGCCCCCCTTTGGGCAACGAGCAGTACTTC.

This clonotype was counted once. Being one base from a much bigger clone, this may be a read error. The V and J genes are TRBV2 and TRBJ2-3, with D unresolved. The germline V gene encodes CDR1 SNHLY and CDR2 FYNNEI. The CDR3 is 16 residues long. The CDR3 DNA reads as TGTGCCAGCAGCGAAGAATATTGGTTCGGCACAGATACGCAGTATTTT. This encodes CASSEEYWFGTDTQYF.

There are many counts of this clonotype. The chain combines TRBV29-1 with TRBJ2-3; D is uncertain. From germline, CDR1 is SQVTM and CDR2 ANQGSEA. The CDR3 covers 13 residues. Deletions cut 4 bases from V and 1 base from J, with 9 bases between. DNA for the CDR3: TGCAGCGTTGCGGGCAGCCGCACAGATACGCAGTATTTT. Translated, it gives CSVAGSRTDTQYF.

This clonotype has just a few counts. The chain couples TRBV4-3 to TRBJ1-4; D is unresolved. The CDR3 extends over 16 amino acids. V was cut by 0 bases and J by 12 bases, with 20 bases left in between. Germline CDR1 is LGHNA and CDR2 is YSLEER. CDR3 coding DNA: TGCGCCAGCAGCCAAGATAGGTCCCACGGGAAGCGGCAACTGTTTTTT. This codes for CASSQDRSHGKRQLFF.

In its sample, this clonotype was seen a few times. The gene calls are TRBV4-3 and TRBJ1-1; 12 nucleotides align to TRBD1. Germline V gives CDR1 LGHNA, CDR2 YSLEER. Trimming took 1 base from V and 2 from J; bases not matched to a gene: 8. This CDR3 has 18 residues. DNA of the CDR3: TGCGCCAGCAGCCAAGGATTCTCGGGACAGGGGGCCAACACTGAAGCTTTCTTT. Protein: CASSQGFSGQGANTEAFF.

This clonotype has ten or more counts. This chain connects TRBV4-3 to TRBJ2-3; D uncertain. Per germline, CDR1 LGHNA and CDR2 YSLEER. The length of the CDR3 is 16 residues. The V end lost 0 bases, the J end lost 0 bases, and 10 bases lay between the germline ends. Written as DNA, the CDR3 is TGCGCCAGCAGCCAAGAAGAGCGTGCTAGCACAGATACGCAGTATTTT. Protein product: CASSQEERASTDTQYF.

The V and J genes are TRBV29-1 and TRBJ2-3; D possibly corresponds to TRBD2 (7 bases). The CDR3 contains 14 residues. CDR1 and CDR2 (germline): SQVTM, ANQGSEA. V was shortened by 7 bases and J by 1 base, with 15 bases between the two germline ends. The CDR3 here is CSGGRGEGTDTQYF. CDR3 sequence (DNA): TGCAGCGGGGGGAGGGGGGAGGGCACAGATACGCAGTATTTT.

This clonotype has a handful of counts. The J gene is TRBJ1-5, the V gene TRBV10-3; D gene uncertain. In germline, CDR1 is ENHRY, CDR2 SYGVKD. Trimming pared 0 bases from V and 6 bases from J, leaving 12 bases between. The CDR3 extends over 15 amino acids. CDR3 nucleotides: TGTGCCATCAGTGAGTCTGAAAGGGCTGGTCAGCCCCAGCATTTT. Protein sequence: CAISESERAGQPQHF.

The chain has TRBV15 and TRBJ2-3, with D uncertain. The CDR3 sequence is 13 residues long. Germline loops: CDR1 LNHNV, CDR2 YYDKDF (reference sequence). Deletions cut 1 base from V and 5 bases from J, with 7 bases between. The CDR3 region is CATSRARGDTQYF. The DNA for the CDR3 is TGTGCCACCAGCAGAGCGCGTGGAGATACGCAGTATTTT.

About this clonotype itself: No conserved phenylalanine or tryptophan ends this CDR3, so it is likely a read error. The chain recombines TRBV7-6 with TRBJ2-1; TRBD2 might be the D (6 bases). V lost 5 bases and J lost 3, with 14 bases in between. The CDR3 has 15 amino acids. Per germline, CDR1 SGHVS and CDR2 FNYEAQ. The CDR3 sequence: CASSVRDSVYNEQFL. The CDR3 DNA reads TGTGCCAGCAGCGTTAGGGACTCAGTCTACAATGAGCAGTTCCTC.

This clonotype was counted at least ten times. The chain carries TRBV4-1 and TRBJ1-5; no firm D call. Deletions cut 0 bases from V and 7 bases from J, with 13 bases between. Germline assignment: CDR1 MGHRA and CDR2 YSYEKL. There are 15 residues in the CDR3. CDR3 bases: TGCGCCAGCAGCCAAGATAGTGCAGCGGGACAGCCCCAGCATTTT. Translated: CASSQDSAAGQPQHF.

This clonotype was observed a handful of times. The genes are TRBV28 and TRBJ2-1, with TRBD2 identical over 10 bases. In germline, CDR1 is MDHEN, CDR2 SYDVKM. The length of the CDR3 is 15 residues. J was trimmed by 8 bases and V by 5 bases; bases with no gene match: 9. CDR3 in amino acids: CASSKREGVSYEQFF. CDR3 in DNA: TGTGCCAGCAGTAAGCGGGAGGGAGTTAGCTATGAGCAGTTCTTC.

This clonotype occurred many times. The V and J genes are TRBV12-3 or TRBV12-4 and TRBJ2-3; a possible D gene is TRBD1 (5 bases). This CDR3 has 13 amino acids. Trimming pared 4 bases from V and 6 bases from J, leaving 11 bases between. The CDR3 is CASSYFRQDTQYF. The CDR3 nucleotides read TGTGCCAGCAGTTACTTTCGACAGGATACGCAGTATTTT.

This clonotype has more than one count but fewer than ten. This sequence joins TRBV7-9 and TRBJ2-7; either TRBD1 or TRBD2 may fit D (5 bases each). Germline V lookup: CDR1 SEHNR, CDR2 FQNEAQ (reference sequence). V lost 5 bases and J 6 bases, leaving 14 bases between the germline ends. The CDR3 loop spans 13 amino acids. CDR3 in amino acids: CASSPEGSLEQYF. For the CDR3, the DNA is TGTGCCAGCAGCCCAGAGGGGTCCCTCGAGCAGTACTTC.

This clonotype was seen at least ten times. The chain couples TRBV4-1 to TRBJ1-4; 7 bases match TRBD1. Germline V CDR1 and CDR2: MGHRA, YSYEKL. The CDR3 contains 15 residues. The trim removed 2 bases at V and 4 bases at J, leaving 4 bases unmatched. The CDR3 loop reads CASSQIQGFNEKLFF. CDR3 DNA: TGCGCCAGCAGCCAAATACAGGGGTTTAATGAAAAACTGTTTTTT.

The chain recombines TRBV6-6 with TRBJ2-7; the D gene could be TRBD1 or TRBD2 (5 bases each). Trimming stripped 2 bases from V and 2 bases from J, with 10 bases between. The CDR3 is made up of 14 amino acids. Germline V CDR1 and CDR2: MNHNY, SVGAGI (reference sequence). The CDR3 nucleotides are TGTGCCAGCAGTTACGGGGGTCAAGCCTACGAGCAGTACTTC. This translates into CASSYGGQAYEQYF.

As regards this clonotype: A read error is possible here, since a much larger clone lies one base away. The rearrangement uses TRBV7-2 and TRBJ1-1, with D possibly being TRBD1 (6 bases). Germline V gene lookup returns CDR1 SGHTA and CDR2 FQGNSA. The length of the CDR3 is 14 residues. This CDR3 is CASRVMGRDTGAFF. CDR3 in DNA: TGTGCCAGCAGAGTGATGGGCAGGGACACTGGAGCTTTCTTT.

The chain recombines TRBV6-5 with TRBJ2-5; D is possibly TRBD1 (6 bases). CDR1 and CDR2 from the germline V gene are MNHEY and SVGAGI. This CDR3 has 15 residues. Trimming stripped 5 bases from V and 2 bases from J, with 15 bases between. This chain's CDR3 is CASSTDLGAQETQYF. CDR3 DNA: TGTGCCAGCAGTACCGATTTGGGGGCGCAAGAGACCCAGTACTTC.

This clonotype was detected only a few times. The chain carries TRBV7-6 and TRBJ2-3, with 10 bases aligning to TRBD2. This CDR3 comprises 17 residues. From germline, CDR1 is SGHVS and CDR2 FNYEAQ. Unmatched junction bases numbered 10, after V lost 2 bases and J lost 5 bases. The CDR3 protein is CASSLSPSGGDEDTQYF. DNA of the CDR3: TGTGCCAGCAGCTTATCCCCGAGCGGGGGGGATGAAGATACGCAGTATTTT.

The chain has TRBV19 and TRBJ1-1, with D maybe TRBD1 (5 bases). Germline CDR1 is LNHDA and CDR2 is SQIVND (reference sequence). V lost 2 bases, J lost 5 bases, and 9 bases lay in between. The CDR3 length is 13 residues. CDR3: CASSILGVTEAFF. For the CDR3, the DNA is TGTGCCAGTAGTATACTGGGGGTAACTGAAGCTTTCTTT.

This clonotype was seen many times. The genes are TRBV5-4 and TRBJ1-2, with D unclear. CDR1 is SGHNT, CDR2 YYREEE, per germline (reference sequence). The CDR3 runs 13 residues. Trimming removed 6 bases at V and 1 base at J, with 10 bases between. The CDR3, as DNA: TGTGCCAGCAAAGACAATATTAACTATGGCTACACCTTC. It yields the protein CASKDNINYGYTF.

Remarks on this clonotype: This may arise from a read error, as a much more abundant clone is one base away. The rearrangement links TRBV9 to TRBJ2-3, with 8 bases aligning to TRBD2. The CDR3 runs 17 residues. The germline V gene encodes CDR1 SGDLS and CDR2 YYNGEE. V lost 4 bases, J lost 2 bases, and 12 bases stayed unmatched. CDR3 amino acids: CASSLGLAALPTDTQYF. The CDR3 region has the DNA TGTGCCAGCAGCCTCGGACTAGCAGCCCTTCCCACAGATACGCAGTATTTT.

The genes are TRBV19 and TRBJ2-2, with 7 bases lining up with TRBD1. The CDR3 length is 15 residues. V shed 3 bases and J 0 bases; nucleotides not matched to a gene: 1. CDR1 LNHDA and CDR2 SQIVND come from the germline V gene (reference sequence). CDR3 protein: CASSIGTANTGELFF. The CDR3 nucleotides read TGTGCCAGTAGTATCGGGACAGCGAACACCGGGGAGCTGTTTTTT.

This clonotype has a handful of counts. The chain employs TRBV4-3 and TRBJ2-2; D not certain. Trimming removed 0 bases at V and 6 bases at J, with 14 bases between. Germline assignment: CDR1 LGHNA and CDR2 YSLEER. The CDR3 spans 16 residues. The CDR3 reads CASSQDRWDVAGELFF. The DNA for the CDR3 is TGCGCCAGCAGCCAAGATCGGTGGGATGTTGCCGGGGAGCTGTTTTTT.

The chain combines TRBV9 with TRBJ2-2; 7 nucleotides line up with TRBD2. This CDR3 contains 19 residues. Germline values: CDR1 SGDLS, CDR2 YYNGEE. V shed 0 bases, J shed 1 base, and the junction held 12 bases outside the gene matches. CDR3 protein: CASSVDGGGDDKNTGELFF. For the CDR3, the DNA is TGTGCCAGCAGCGTAGATGGGGGAGGGGACGACAAGAACACCGGGGAGCTGTTTTTT.